Listed below are T cell receptor beta chains from one sample, sequenced in a study of PD-1 blockade in classical Hodgkin lymphoma. Profiled with immunoSEQ multiplex PCR; TCRdb holds only in-frame clones, not every one. The table has approximately 29,000 clones, roughly 80% seen once. The material sequenced was CD4+ T cells from blood, taken before the fourth cycle of nivolumab. All receptors come from a human donor with classical Hodgkin lymphoma. The conserved cysteine and the conserved F or W are not part of the CDR3 here.

v_call cdr3_aa
TRBV29-1 SVDSAWGYGYT
TRBV7-7 ASSSFGGDEQF
TRBV9 ASSVGPLTLIQNEQF
TRBV9 ASSAQEGAYNEQF
TRBV29-1 SVGGLQENQPQH
TRBV10-3 ATGSRVGEKLF
TRBV2 ASSDTGFNYGYT
TRBV19 ASSIRGLKETQY
TRBV7-6 ASSSPAGGEKLF
TRBV6-6 ASSYSIGELF
TRBV18 ASSPSGRTLRNTIY
TRBV5-1 ASSLFAGGATNYGYT
TRBV7-9 ASSLSAGGAYEQY
TRBV5-1 ASSSWTAGGPIEQY
TRBV28 ASRSTQRGTQH
TRBV11-2 ASSEKRGGYQETQY
TRBV4-2 ASSQGLVPDTQY
TRBV10-3 AISGQAKETQY
TRBV19 ASSRGLAALPLGTDTQY
TRBV28 ASRPAGTDDNEQF
TRBV5-1 ASSSPGISYEQY
TRBV6-1 ASSDGQGTNYGYT
TRBV18 ASSPPDGRAWNEQF
TRBV5-1 ASSLGMGETQY
TRBV6-6 ASRYRLAGVETQY
TRBV7-9 ASSMGLAGPTDTQY
TRBV11-2 ASSLGRGYEQY
TRBV6-6 ASSYSRPGNTIY
TRBV5-4 ASSRGGAKNIQY
TRBV18 ASSPFSRDSGEKLF
TRBV10-3 AISARLAGGTGETQY
TRBV9 ASSVGGSSNQPQH
TRBV5-4 ASSLKGGTEAF
TRBV27 AIIFPPPTGEAGDGYT
TRBV5-4 ASSPQGPGELF
TRBV29-1 SVVLAGGGKEQF
TRBV5-5 ASSFTRAGVGELF
TRBV7-9 ASKDGQQSTDTQY
TRBV19 ASSFASYGTDTQY
TRBV5-6 ASSFGGAKNIQY
TRBV7-2 ASSLGLLTDTQY
TRBV11-3 ASSLERDGEQF
TRBV21-1 ASSKGQGHSSYEQY
TRBV5-1 ASSFRLSQGFSYEQY
TRBV28 ASIGGNYGYT
TRBV2 ASSVGGQSNYGYT
TRBV18 ASSPPISRDRDEQF
TRBV9 ASSVGDRGTEAF
TRBV6-5 ASTRLAGGETQY
TRBV29-1 SVVENYGYT